Each of the 5 T cell receptor beta chains below was sequenced from the same sample in a study of radiation and T cells in renal cell carcinoma. Assay: immunoSEQ multiplex PCR; the TCRdb copy retains only in-frame clones and omits some. The profile shows about 150,000 clones, over 75% of them singletons. Described time point: baseline pretreatment blood. This sample's treatment: 15 Gy SBRT to primary tumor, nephrectomy 4 weeks later. The material was blood, obtained from a patient whose treatment included radiotherapy and nephrectomy. All receptors come from a woman aged 45-60 years with renal cell carcinoma.

The chain carries TRBV4-1 and TRBJ1-4; tentatively, D is TRBD1 (6 bases). CDR1 is MGHRA, CDR2 YSYEKL, per germline. This CDR3 has 15 amino acids. Trimming pared 2 bases from V and 7 bases from J, leaving 14 bases between. CDR3 in DNA: TGCGCCAGCAGCCAACGGCCACAGGGTACTGAAAAACTGTTTTTT. Translating it yields CASSQRPQGTEKLFF.

The gene calls are TRBV2 and TRBJ1-2; D is uncertain. Germline V CDR1 and CDR2: SNHLY, FYNNEI. Deletions cut 0 bases from V and 8 bases from J, with 13 bases between. The CDR3 totals 14 residues. CDR3 loop: CASSEARQAGGYTF. CDR3 in DNA: TGTGCCAGCAGTGAAGCACGGCAGGCCGGGGGCTACACCTTC.

The rearrangement links TRBV18 to TRBJ1-5; D possibly corresponds to TRBD1 (5 bases). The germline gives CDR1 KGHSH, CDR2 LQKENI. Trimming cost V 3 bases and J 4 bases, with 10 bases left between them. This CDR3 has 14 amino acids. CDR3 sequence (DNA): TGTGCCAGCTCACCGCCAGGGCGGAATCAGCCCCAGCATTTT. As protein: CASSPPGRNQPQHF.

V and J are TRBV6-5 and TRBJ1-1; D possibly corresponds to TRBD1 (5 bases). The CDR3 sequence is 15 residues long. CDR1 and CDR2 from the germline V gene are MNHEY and SVGAGI. V lost 5 bases, J lost 4 bases, and 17 bases lay in between. The CDR3 is CASSTLRAGVTEAFF. DNA of the CDR3: TGTGCCAGCAGTACACTTCGGGCGGGGGTCACTGAAGCTTTCTTT.

This chain uses TRBV19 with TRBJ1-3; D gene ambiguous. V lost 2 bases and J 0 bases, leaving 11 bases between the germline ends. The CDR3 is 16 amino acids. Germline V gives CDR1 LNHDA, CDR2 SQIVND (reference sequence). The CDR3: CASSITARLSGNTIYF. DNA of the CDR3: TGTGCCAGTAGTATAACTGCCAGGCTCTCTGGAAACACCATATATTTT.